This passage covers 10 T cell receptor beta chains from one sample sequenced in a study of CD8+ T cells in alopecia areata. RNA was extracted and reverse transcribed into cDNA as the sequencing template. Generated by immunoSEQ multiplex PCR, the TCRdb table keeps only in-frame clones and is missing some. The table has 110,000 or so clones, approximately 52% seen once; the top ten hold roughly 30%. Treatment in this sample: oral pan-JAK inhibitor, 5-10 mg twice daily. The input for sequencing was CD8+ T cells sorted from blood, taken at week 4, from a patient treated with tofacitinib. The origin of the receptors is a human donor with alopecia areata.

This chain uses TRBV4-1 with TRBJ2-3, with 11 bases matching TRBD2. The V gene's germline CDR1 is MGHRA and CDR2 YSYEKL. Unmatched junction bases numbered 1, after V lost 3 bases and J lost 2 bases. The length of the CDR3 is 15 residues. CDR3 in amino acids: CASSQTSGATDTQYF. The DNA for the CDR3 is TGCGCCAGCAGCCAGACTAGCGGGGCCACAGATACGCAGTATTTT.

V usage is TRBV5-6 and J usage is TRBJ1-1; D unclear. V was cut by 4 bases and J by 10 bases, with 11 bases left in between. CDR1 and CDR2 (germline): SGHDT, YYEEEE. The CDR3 runs 11 residues. The CDR3 DNA follows: TGTGCCAGCAGCCGCGGAATAGGAGCTTTCTTT. Protein product: CASSRGIGAFF.

The chain links TRBV4-1 to TRBJ2-7; D not certain. Germline-derived CDR1 and CDR2 are MGHRA and YSYEKL. V was cut by 2 bases and J by 1 base, with 6 bases left in between. There are 13 residues in the CDR3. CDR3 DNA: TGCGCCAGCAGCCAACGGCAGTCCTACGAGCAGTACTTC. Amino acids: CASSQRQSYEQYF.

V is TRBV27 and J is TRBJ1-2, with D perhaps TRBD1 (5 bases). The germline gives CDR1 MNHEY, CDR2 SMNVEV (reference sequence). Trimming cost V 4 bases and J 2 bases, with 14 bases left between them. The CDR3 is 15 amino acids. The CDR3 here is CASSSRLDTNYGYTF. The DNA of the CDR3 is TGTGCCAGCAGTTCACGACTGGACACGAACTATGGCTACACCTTC.

The V gene is TRBV7-9, the J gene TRBJ1-2; D gene uncertain. V was cut by 3 bases and J by 6 bases, with 8 bases left in between. Germline CDR1 and CDR2: SEHNR and FQNEAQ (reference sequence). This CDR3 comprises 12 residues. In DNA form, the CDR3 reads TGTGCCAGCAGCTTCGAAAGGGATGGCTACACCTTC. Protein: CASSFERDGYTF.

The V call is TRBV9, the J call TRBJ2-2, with TRBD2 matching 8 bases. Germline V CDR1 and CDR2: SGDLS, YYNGEE. Trimming cost V 4 bases and J 11 bases; bases outside gene matches: 22. The CDR3 extends over 18 amino acids. The CDR3 region is CASSLAAGGGLVEAELFF. The CDR3 DNA reads TGTGCCAGCAGCCTCGCGGCTGGCGGGGGGCTTGTGGAGGCCGAGCTGTTTTTT.

This clone was recorded only once. The chain couples TRBV29-1 to TRBJ2-1; 8 positions agree with TRBD1. CDR3 length: 15 residues. Germline V gene sequence: CDR1 SQVTM, CDR2 ANQGSEA. Trimming cost V 1 base and J 4 bases; bases outside gene matches: 6. The CDR3 DNA is TGCAGCGTTGAAGGGCCGGGACAGGTATACAATGAGCAGTTCTTC. Amino acid sequence: CSVEGPGQVYNEQFF.

The V and J genes are TRBV7-9 and TRBJ1-1; D not resolved. This CDR3 is 14 amino acids long. CDR1 is SEHNR and CDR2 is FQNEAQ in the germline V gene (reference sequence). The V gene lost 0 bases and the J gene lost 2 bases, with 7 bases spanning the gap. The CDR3 nucleotides read TGTGCCAGCAGCTTAGCCCTAACAAACACTGAAGCTTTCTTT. Protein sequence: CASSLALTNTEAFF.

Only a few counts were recorded for this clone. V usage is TRBV29-1 and J usage is TRBJ1-5; D unresolved. V lost 7 bases and J 12 bases, leaving 16 bases between the germline ends. CDR3 length: 11 amino acids. Looked up from germline, CDR1 is SQVTM and CDR2 is ANQGSEA. The CDR3 DNA follows: TGCAGCGCCGTGGTCACCTCCGGCCAGCATTTT. Its translation: CSAVVTSGQHF.

In this sample, this clone turned up a few times. The V call is TRBV5-6, the J call TRBJ2-7; D tentatively reads TRBD1 or TRBD2 (5 bases each). V lost 0 bases and J 3 bases, leaving 10 bases between the germline ends. The CDR3 runs to 14 residues. Germline CDR1 and CDR2: SGHDT and YYEEEE. CDR3 coding DNA: TGTGCCAGCAGCTTGGTCGGGACCCTCTACGAGCAGTACTTC. It encodes CASSLVGTLYEQYF.